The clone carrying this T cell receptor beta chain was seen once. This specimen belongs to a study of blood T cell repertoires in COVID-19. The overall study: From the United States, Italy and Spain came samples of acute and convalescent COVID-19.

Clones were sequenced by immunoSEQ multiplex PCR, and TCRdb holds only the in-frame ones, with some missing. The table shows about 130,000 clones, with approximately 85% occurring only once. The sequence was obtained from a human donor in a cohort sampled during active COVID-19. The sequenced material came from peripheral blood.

The CDR3 sequence is CASAGGLPVSHEQFF. The CDR3 nucleotides read TGTGCCTCGGCGGGGGGACTCCCTGTTTCCCATGAGCAGTTCTTC. The chain combines TRBV30 with TRBJ2-1; 8 bases align to TRBD2. CDR3 length: 15 amino acids. In germline, CDR1 is GTSNPN, CDR2 SVGIG (reference sequence). The ends lost 7 bases at V and 8 bases at J; junction bases unmatched: 16.